The source of this T cell receptor beta chain is a study of blood T cells in healthy people across ages. General study results and limits: Both naive CD4+ cell counts and diversity were greater in long-lived donors than in aged donors.

The CDR3 is 14 residues long. Germline V CDR1 and CDR2: LNHDA, SQIVND (reference sequence). V lost 3 bases and J 5 bases, leaving 13 bases between the germline ends. Peripheral blood, about 9.4 milliliters per donor, was collected. PBMCs were isolated at a quantity of at least 6.5 million per sample. A sample-barcoded 5' primer and a J-beta primer mix were used in a second PCR of roughly 7 to 11 cycles. TCRdb recomputed calls from the 5' RACE reads with MiXCR, one row per CDR3 protein. The profile shows over 700,000 distinct CDR3 sequences, around 25% of them singletons. Comments on this clonotype: Antigen: not known.

The sample was also reused in another study, on T cells of mothers and their children.

Input material: blood. This clonotype was sampled from a boy between 10 and 17 years old in good health. This chain links TRBV19 with TRBJ1-1; D unresolved. The CDR3 loop is CASSITGVETEAFF. Here the CDR3 DNA reads TGTGCCAGTAGTATTACTGGGGTTGAGACTGAAGCTTTCTTT.